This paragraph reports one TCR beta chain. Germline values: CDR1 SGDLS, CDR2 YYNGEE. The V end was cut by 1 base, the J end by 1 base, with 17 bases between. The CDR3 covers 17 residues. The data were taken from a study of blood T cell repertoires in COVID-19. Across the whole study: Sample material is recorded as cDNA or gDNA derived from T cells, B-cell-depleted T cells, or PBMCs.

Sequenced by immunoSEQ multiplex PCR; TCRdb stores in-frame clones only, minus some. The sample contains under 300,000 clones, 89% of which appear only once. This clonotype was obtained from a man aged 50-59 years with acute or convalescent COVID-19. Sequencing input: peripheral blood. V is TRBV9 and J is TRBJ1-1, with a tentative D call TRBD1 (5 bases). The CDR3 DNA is TGTGCCAGCAGCGTAAACGGGGGACCTCTGACGAACACTGAAGCTTTCTTT. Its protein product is CASSVNGGPLTNTEAFF.